This TCR beta chain was profiled in a study of T cell responses to AZD1222 COVID-19 vaccine (dated by TCRdb to the early 2020s). Background on the whole study: AZD1222 recipients given second doses at about 4 weeks or at about 12 weeks were pooled, since spike-specific TCR depth and breadth were not found to differ between the two schedules. A total of approximately 230 trial participants underwent TCR sequencing, of whom approximately 210 received two doses of AZD1222 and about 25 received two doses of the MenACWY control vaccine. Trial participants were enrolled by age into 18-55, 56-69 and 70-plus year subgroups, with 148, 28 and 57 TCR-sequenced participants respectively.

The CDR3 sequence holds 16 residues, the cysteine and phenylalanine included. Only the CDR3 DNA is retained, 48 bases long and in frame from the first base. For CDR1 and CDR2, the germline V gene (reference sequence) lists PRHDT and FYEKMQ. A distance of 16 bases separates the germline ends of V and J, which lose 3 bases and 3 bases respectively. Beyond this particular receptor, the publication reports: Reportedly, close to half of the unique spike-specific TCRs recognized epitopes lying outside the regions that are mutated in the B.1.351 and B.1.1.7 variants. Spike-specific TCR breadth and depth rose significantly after two AZD1222 doses compared with day 0 and with MenACWY recipients. No day 14 peak-response samples were available, so repertoires were characterized only after the peak T cell response. In the small 56-69-year group, the increase in depth fell short of significance, most likely because of low power. Vaccine-associated CD4 TCRs spanned the whole spike protein, with dominant responses in regions 160-218 and 743-854. Most participants were white British and females outnumbered males, and the authors suggested that clonal diversity may have been underestimated. Conclusions about previously exposed vaccinees were limited because only six AZD1222 recipients were SARS-CoV-2 seropositive at baseline.

The label giving this sample's time point can be read as: baseline before first vaccination. Vaccinee samples were obtained from the UK trials COV001 and COV002, which included a single-blind randomized controlled phase 2/3 trial of AZD1222 (ChAdOx1 nCoV-19) in healthy adults. For TCRbeta chain sequencing, PBMC samples from trial participants were taken at day 0 and at day 28 after the second dose. The CDR3 regions of human TCRbeta chains were analyzed by immunosequencing. In the paper's pipeline: TCRs in the repertoires were matched against a reference library of SARS-CoV-2-specific TCRs that had been generated with the MIRA antigen-specificity platform. Breadth meant the fraction of unique TCRs that were SARS-CoV-2-associated, whereas depth meant the fraction of total T cells that were SARS-CoV-2-associated. Each spike-specific TCR was assigned to its reactive spike region and to a CD4 or CD8 class using the MIRA data. Log10-transformed breadth and depth values were compared by one-way ANOVA with Sidak's multiple comparisons tests. TCRdb mirrors the immuneACCESS table, restricted to in-frame sequences. Some clones are absent from its copies; in checked studies, under half trace to an unresolved V gene, and the reason for the others is unknown. V, J and clone size derive from that table, while D and trimming were established from the DNA sequence. Present in this sample are fewer than 300,000 clones, 90% to 95% of which were seen just once. Jointly, the top ten make up about 0.5% of the sample.

On this clone: It lacks a known antigen. No base quality values were provided; no much bigger clone lies one nucleotide off.

The sequence came from an adult in good health. The V and J genes are TRBV13 and TRBJ2-3, with a weak D call of TRBD1 (7 bases match). The sequenced sample was peripheral blood, obtained on day 0 of AZD1222 vaccination. The DNA sequence is TGTGCCAGCAGCTTGGGGGCAGGGGGGTTTACAGATACGCAGTATTTT. This is translated as CASSLGAGGFTDTQYF.